This T cell receptor (beta chain) was sequenced for a study of T cell clones after liver transplantation. Across the study: TCRbeta sequencing after a pre-transplant mixed lymphocyte reaction identified graft-donor-reactive clones, later tracked in post-transplant blood.

Here immunoSEQ multiplex PCR was the method, and the copy in TCRdb shows in-frame clones only, minus some. Among about 76,000 clones listed, roughly 80% were seen once. Germline lookup yields CDR1 SGHAT and CDR2 FQDESV (reference sequence). The CDR3 length is 15 residues. V gave up 2 bases and J gave up 3 bases; unmatched junction bases: 6. The sequences come from CD4+ T cells from blood, collected at the 22-month timepoint. The chain is built from TRBV11-1 and TRBJ2-7; 8 bases map to TRBD2. The TCR originated in a human patient who received a liver transplant. Some T cells may possibly be graft donor cells. CDR3 in DNA: TGTGCCAGCAGCTTACGCGCGGGGGGCATCTACGAGCAGTACTTC. This codes for CASSLRAGGIYEQYF. The full variable domain, in which reference TRBV11-1 and TRBJ2-7 provide the parts outside the CDR3, is EAEVAQSPRYKITEKSQAVAFWCDPISGHATLYWYRQILGQGPELLVQFQDESVVDDSQLPKDRFSAERLKGVDSTLKIQPAELGDSAMYLCASSLRAGGIYEQYFGPGTRLTVT.